This note documents a single TCR beta chain sequence. Its antigen is unidentified. PCR was performed using 60 Vbeta and 13 Jbeta primers. The table came from immunoSEQ multiplex PCR; TCRdb's copy has only in-frame clones and leaves some out. The repertoire holds 150,000 to 200,000 clones, with just under 80% as singletons. This sample stems from a study of cytomegalovirus exposure and HLA in healthy donors. Broader study findings: Most TCR beta V segments were productive about 87% or about 30% of the time in an earlier analysis. TRBV6-2, TRBV6-3 and some other V segments were unresolvable in 87-base-pair reads. TCR beta V- and J-gene trimming was later associated with a missense DCLRE1C variant.

Germline CDR1 is SGHTA and CDR2 is FQGNSA. The V end lost 2 bases, the J end lost 0 bases, and 8 bases lay between the germline ends. The CDR3 length is 15 residues. Each donor was healthy, and each was a bone marrow donor. This sequence joins TRBV7-2 and TRBJ2-4, with TRBD2 as a possible D gene (5 bases). The origin of this receptor is a female donor in good health and CMV-seronegative. The sequencing sample was made of PBMCs. The CDR3 DNA reads TGTGCCAGCAGCTTAAACGCGGGAGCCAAAAACATTCAGTACTTC. Translated: CASSLNAGAKNIQYF.